The 32 T cell receptor beta chains given below trace back to one sample, sequenced in a study of T cell repertoires in cytomegalovirus infection. TCRdb fed the reads into MiXCR, producing one record per CDR3 protein. Of roughly 720,000 distinct CDR3 sequences in the sample, 35% to 45% were seen once. Sequencing was carried out using PBMCs. These receptors were obtained from a human donor in good health (CMV status not recorded). Some clones in this sample may be carry-over from other donors' samples.

CDR3 sequence reads: CASSSPLNEQYF. The CDR3 coding sequence is TGTGCCAGCAGTTCCCCCTTGAACGAGCAGTACTTC. The chain employs TRBV28 and TRBJ2-7; D is unresolved. Trimming removed 4 bases from V and 5 bases from J, with 9 bases in between. The CDR3 sequence is 12 residues long. The germline gives CDR1 MDHEN, CDR2 SYDVKM.

There are a few counts of this clonotype. This chain joins TRBV6-6 and TRBJ1-1, with D uncertain. The V end lost 4 bases, the J end lost 0 bases, and 12 bases lay between the germline ends. CDR1 MNHNY and CDR2 SVGAGI come from the germline V gene (reference sequence). This CDR3 is 15 amino acids long. The CDR3 loop is CASSSPGRMNTEAFF. The CDR3 DNA is TGTGCCAGCAGTTCCCCCGGGAGGATGAACACTGAAGCTTTCTTT.

This clonotype was detected only a few times. The chain uses TRBV7-2 and TRBJ2-7; tentative D call: TRBD1 (5 bases). Germline V gene lookup returns CDR1 SGHTA and CDR2 FQGNSA. This CDR3 contains 13 residues. Trimming stripped 5 bases from V and 6 bases from J, with 14 bases between. CDR3 residues: CASSLDISAEQYF. DNA of the CDR3: TGTGCCAGCAGCCTGGACATTTCCGCCGAGCAGTACTTC. The full variable domain, with the rest looked up from reference TRBV7-2 and TRBJ2-7, is GAGVSQSPSNKVTEKGKDVELRCDPISGHTALYWYRQSLGQGLEFLIYFQGNSAPDKSGLPSDRFSAERTGGSVSTLTIQRTQQEDSAVYLCASSLDISAEQYFGPGTRLTVT.

This clonotype was found many times. The chain recombines TRBV12-3 or TRBV12-4 with TRBJ2-3, with D uncertain. With 1 base removed from V and 4 bases from J, the gap between germline ends came to 6 bases. The length of the CDR3 is 13 residues. CDR3 amino acids: CASSLGSSDTQYF. In nucleotides, the CDR3 is TGTGCCAGCAGTTTAGGCAGCTCAGATACGCAGTATTTT.

Of note for this clonotype: A much larger clone differs by one base, so this may be a read error. CDR3 coding DNA: TGTGCCAGCCGCTTTTGGACTAGCGGGGGCTCAGATACGCAGTATTTT. Amino acids: CASRFWTSGGSDTQYF. The genes are TRBV7-2 and TRBJ2-3; 13 bases match TRBD2. The CDR3 is 16 amino acids. Germline V gene sequence: CDR1 SGHTA, CDR2 FQGNSA.

A remark on this clonotype: The CDR3 does not close with the conserved phenylalanine or tryptophan, likely indicating a read error. The genes are TRBV11-1 and TRBJ2-5, with D hard to call. The CDR3 covers 14 residues. Trimming took off 11 bases at V and 2 bases at J, with 18 bases between the two ends. Germline CDR1 is SGHAT and CDR2 is FQDESV (reference sequence). CDR3 nucleotide sequence: TGTGCCCTAAGCTTAGGGTCCACACAAGAGACCCAGTACTGC. Translated, it gives CALSLGSTQETQYC.

The genes are TRBV4-1 and TRBJ2-7; 8 bases align to TRBD1. V dropped 4 bases and J dropped 5; count of bases not matched to a gene: 4. Germline V gene sequence: CDR1 MGHRA, CDR2 YSYEKL. The CDR3 consists of 13 residues. CDR3 loop: CASSLQGQDEQYF. The CDR3 DNA is TGCGCCAGCAGCCTCCAGGGACAGGACGAGCAGTACTTC.

About this clonotype: The junction does not match germline at one end; this may be a read error. The J gene is TRBJ1-1, the V gene TRBV10-3; D is uncertain. There are 14 residues in the CDR3. Per germline, CDR1 ENHRY and CDR2 SYGVKD. CDR3 sequence reads: CASSEYETATEAFF. The DNA for the CDR3 is TGTGCCAGCAGTGAATACGAGACCGCCACTGAAGCTTTCTTT.

The chain recombines TRBV19 with TRBJ2-7, with D maybe TRBD1 (6 bases). CDR3 size: 14 residues. Trimming pared 5 bases from V and 2 bases from J, leaving 13 bases between. CDR1 is LNHDA and CDR2 is SQIVND in the germline V gene (reference sequence). In nucleotides, the CDR3 is TGTGCCAGTAGTTCCTCCAGGGGAACCTACGAGCAGTACTTC. It yields the protein CASSSSRGTYEQYF.

This clonotype came up many times. The chain joins TRBV6-1 to TRBJ2-5; 9 bases agree with TRBD2. Germline assignment: CDR1 MNHNS and CDR2 SASEGT. The CDR3 runs 14 residues. The V and J ends lost 8 bases and 2 bases, in that order; junction bases with no gene match: 6. CDR3 sequence: CASGDLAGQETQYF. CDR3 DNA sequence: TGTGCCAGCGGAGATCTAGCGGGGCAAGAGACCCAGTACTTC.

This chain joins TRBV2 and TRBJ1-1; tentative D call: TRBD1 (5 bases). The CDR3 loop spans 13 amino acids. V was pared by 6 bases and J by 1 base, with 9 bases between. CDR1 and CDR2 (germline): SNHLY, FYNNEI. The CDR3 here is CASRPDRNTEAFF. The CDR3 nucleotides are TGTGCCAGCAGACCTGACAGGAACACTGAAGCTTTCTTT.

The chain carries TRBV4-1 and TRBJ1-5; a possible D gene is TRBD1 (5 bases). Germline V gene lookup returns CDR1 MGHRA and CDR2 YSYEKL. There are 15 residues in the CDR3. V lost 6 bases and J lost 1, with 13 bases in between. The CDR3, as DNA: TGCGCCAGCAGGACGCCCCGGGACAGCAATCAGCCCCAGCATTTT. Residues: CASRTPRDSNQPQHF.

V is TRBV4-2 and J is TRBJ2-5; the match to TRBD2 covers 12 bases. The CDR3 extends over 17 amino acids. The V gene end was trimmed by 4 bases and the J gene end by 4 bases; junction bases not matched to a gene: 10. Germline V gene sequence: CDR1 LGHNA, CDR2 YNFKEQ. CDR3 region: CASSPEVTSGGGETQYF. CDR3 in DNA: TGTGCCAGCAGCCCGGAAGTGACTAGCGGGGGAGGAGAGACCCAGTACTTC.

The CDR3 DNA follows: TGTGCCAGCAGTCCTTCAGCTCAAGAGACCCAGTACTTC. Translation: CASSPSAQETQYF. The gene calls are TRBV7-2 and TRBJ2-5; D unclear. V lost 6 bases and J lost 2, with 10 bases in between. Germline values: CDR1 SGHTA, CDR2 FQGNSA. The CDR3 consists of 13 residues.

The chain links TRBV5-1 to TRBJ2-7; D is tentatively TRBD1 or TRBD2 (7 bases each). In germline, CDR1 is SGHRS, CDR2 YFSETQ. The ends were cut back, 8 bases at V and 5 bases at J, with 14 bases in the middle. The CDR3 sequence is 12 residues long. The DNA for the CDR3 is TGCGCCAGTGAGGGAGGGGGCCACGAGCAGTACTTC. Amino acid sequence: CASEGGGHEQYF.

The rearrangement uses TRBV12-3 or TRBV12-4 and TRBJ1-1, with 8 bases lining up with TRBD1. The V and J ends lost 6 bases and 1 base, in that order; junction bases with no gene match: 7. The CDR3 length is 15 residues. Here the CDR3 DNA reads TGTGCCAGCAGACCCCGACAGGGGACGAACACTGAAGCTTTCTTT. It is translated as CASRPRQGTNTEAFF.

The gene calls are TRBV6-8 and TRBJ1-2, with D tentatively TRBD1 (6 bases). The CDR3 loop spans 14 amino acids. Germline CDR1 and CDR2: MNHGY and SAAAGT. Trimming stripped 6 bases from V and 4 bases from J, with 15 bases between. The CDR3 DNA sequence: TGTGCCAGCAGGGCGGGACACCTACCCTATGGCTACACCTTC. It codes for CASRAGHLPYGYTF.

This rearrangement joins TRBV6-5 to TRBJ1-2, with 9 bases identical to TRBD1. Trimming removed 6 bases from V and 4 bases from J; junction bases left unmatched: 9. The CDR3 is 15 residues long. The V gene's germline CDR1 is MNHEY and CDR2 SVGAGI. This CDR3 is CASSPHGQGSYGYTF. The CDR3 region has the DNA TGTGCCAGCAGCCCTCATGGACAGGGGTCCTATGGCTACACCTTC.

V is TRBV19 and J is TRBJ1-1; tentatively, D is TRBD1 (5 bases). This CDR3 has 11 residues. Germline V gene sequence: CDR1 LNHDA, CDR2 SQIVND (reference sequence). Trimming removed 2 bases from V and 8 bases from J, with 6 bases in between. The CDR3 reads CASSIRDEAFF. The CDR3 nucleotides read TGTGCCAGTAGTATACGGGACGAAGCTTTCTTT.

Notes on this clonotype: One end of the junction is discordant with germline, which a read error may explain. The chain uses TRBV4-2 and TRBJ2-7; possibly TRBD1 for D (6 bases). The CDR3 has 13 amino acids. Germline lookup yields CDR1 LGHNA and CDR2 YNFKEQ. The DNA for the CDR3 is TGTTCCAGCAGCCAGGACTCAGGGGCCGAGCAGTACTTC. Its translation is CSSSQDSGAEQYF.

This chain joins TRBV4-1 and TRBJ2-5; 9 bases align to TRBD2. CDR1 MGHRA and CDR2 YSYEKL come from the germline V gene. With V trimmed by 0 bases and J by 5 bases, 10 bases remained unmatched. This CDR3 comprises 17 residues. In DNA form, the CDR3 reads TGCGCCAGCAGCCAAGATCCTGGGCTAGCGGGGAAGGAGACCCAGTACTTC. Translated, it gives CASSQDPGLAGKETQYF.

The chain couples TRBV28 to TRBJ1-2; D gene ambiguous. The CDR3 is made up of 11 amino acids. Germline loops: CDR1 MDHEN, CDR2 SYDVKM. The V end was cut by 10 bases, the J end by 8 bases, with 14 bases between. The CDR3 protein is CATEYRWGYTF. CDR3 nucleotide sequence: TGTGCCACCGAATACAGATGGGGCTACACCTTC.

This clonotype has only a few counts. Written as DNA, the CDR3 is TGTGCCAGCAGTACCACAGGGGGCGAGCAGTACTTC. Encoded protein: CASSTTGGEQYF. The chain links TRBV12-3 or TRBV12-4 to TRBJ2-7; 8 bases fit TRBD1. The CDR3 extends over 12 amino acids. Losses at the gene ends were 5 bases for V and 6 bases for J; bases not matched to a gene: 3.

The V call is TRBV28, the J call TRBJ1-2; 7 nucleotides agree with TRBD1. Germline lookup yields CDR1 MDHEN and CDR2 SYDVKM. The J segment lost 4 bases and the V segment lost 6 bases, leaving 8 bases of the junction unmatched. The CDR3 contains 14 residues. The CDR3: CASSPPGQTYGYTF. CDR3 nucleotide sequence: TGTGCCAGCAGCCCTCCGGGACAGACCTATGGCTACACCTTC.

This clonotype was picked up a small number of times. J is TRBJ1-2 and V is TRBV2, with D possibly being TRBD1 (5 bases). CDR1 SNHLY and CDR2 FYNNEI come from the germline V gene. The CDR3 loop spans 14 amino acids. V was shortened by 5 bases and J by 8 bases, with 18 bases between the two germline ends. This CDR3 reads CASSYRDPVYGYTF. The CDR3 nucleotides read TGTGCCAGCAGTTACCGGGACCCAGTCTACGGCTACACCTTC.

This clonotype was counted only a few times. At one end the junction does not follow the germline gene, possibly because of a read error. The chain is built from TRBV5-4 and TRBJ2-1; 14 bases are shared with TRBD2. Per the germline V gene, CDR1 is SGHNT and CDR2 is YYREEE (reference sequence). The CDR3 totals 14 residues. The CDR3 bases are TGTGCCAGCACCTTGCGACTAGCGGGAGGGCCTGGTGTCTTC. This gives the protein CASTLRLAGGPGVF.

The chain recombines TRBV5-5 with TRBJ2-1; unclear D gene. V shed 0 bases and J shed 0 bases, with 7 bases lying between them. CDR3 length: 15 amino acids. In germline, CDR1 is SGHKS, CDR2 YYEKEE (reference sequence). The CDR3 DNA reads TGTGCCAGCAGCTTGGGGGTTATCTCCTACAATGAGCAGTTCTTC. Translating gives CASSLGVISYNEQFF.

The J gene is TRBJ2-7, the V gene TRBV6-2 or TRBV6-3; 10 positions match TRBD2. CDR1 and CDR2 from the germline V gene are MNHEY and SVGEGT. This CDR3 contains 16 residues. V trimming: 0 bases; J trimming: 4 bases; junction bases outside the gene matches: 6. CDR3 sequence (DNA): TGTGCCAGCAGTTACTCGAAGCGGGAGGGCCAATACGAGCAGTACTTC. Protein product: CASSYSKREGQYEQYF.

This clonotype was seen more than once but under ten times. The chain employs TRBV4-1 and TRBJ1-5; D not certain. This CDR3 comprises 16 residues. The ends were cut back, 5 bases at V and 0 bases at J, with 14 bases in the middle. Germline V lookup: CDR1 MGHRA, CDR2 YSYEKL. The CDR3 loop is CASSTLTGNSNQPQHF. The CDR3 DNA follows: TGCGCCAGCAGCACCCTGACGGGGAATAGCAATCAGCCCCAGCATTTT.

This rearrangement joins TRBV7-3 to TRBJ2-1; 8 bases are shared with TRBD2. This CDR3 is 19 amino acids long. Trimming removed 1 base from V and 5 bases from J; junction bases left unmatched: 16. Germline V gene sequence: CDR1 SGHTA, CDR2 FQGTGA. This CDR3 reads CASSLRSGGLLYLDNEQFF. The CDR3 DNA reads TGTGCCAGCAGCTTAAGGAGCGGGGGTCTCCTTTATTTGGACAATGAGCAGTTCTTC.

In the case of this clonotype: Relative to the germline gene, one junction end is altered; a read error may explain this. This chain uses TRBV4-2 with TRBJ2-4; D may be TRBD1 (5 bases). In germline, CDR1 is LGHNA, CDR2 YNFKEQ. This CDR3 contains 16 residues. CDR3 sequence reads: CASSPVQTVAKNMQYF. Here the CDR3 DNA reads TGTGCCAGCAGTCCCGTACAGACAGTAGCCAAAAACATGCAGTACTTC.

About this clonotype: One end of the junction varies from germline; a read error may be responsible. J is TRBJ1-1 and V is TRBV11-2; D is undetermined. This CDR3 has 15 residues. Germline lookup yields CDR1 SGHAT and CDR2 FQNNGV. The DNA for the CDR3 is TGTGCCAGCAGCTTAGTTCGGACGTCGAACACGGAAGCTTGCTTT. Protein sequence: CASSLVRTSNTEACF.